The source of this TCR beta chain is a study of T cell responses to AZD1222 COVID-19 vaccine. The CDR3 length is 15 residues. Germline V gives CDR1 SGHVS, CDR2 FQNEAQ. Trimming at V came to 5 bases and at J to 4 bases, leaving 7 bases not matched to a gene. This table comes from immunoSEQ multiplex PCR, and its TCRdb copy is limited to in-frame clones, with some not included. The sample carries more than 95,000 clones, approximately 84% recorded once. V and J are TRBV7-8 and TRBJ2-2; 7 nucleotides match TRBD2. The TCR originated in an adult in good health. The input for sequencing was peripheral blood, taken on day 0 of AZD1222 vaccination. The CDR3 loop reads CASSLERGPTGELFF. CDR3 DNA sequence: TGTGCCAGCAGCCTTGAGCGGGGCCCCACCGGGGAGCTGTTTTTT.